The 17 T cell receptor beta chains listed next were all sequenced from one sample in a study of tumour-infiltrating T cells in Burkitt lymphoma (dated by TCRdb to 2018 to 2020). Libraries were constructed by the immunoSEQ multiplex PCR assay. The immuneACCESS repertoire file appears here via TCRdb, limited to in-frame rearrangements. These files lack a portion of the clones; in checked studies, under half of the deficit traces to unresolved V genes, and the cause of the others is not known. Here the sample has about 46,000 clones; around 31% occur a single time. The ten most abundant clones make up 2.9% of the sample. What was sequenced was tumor tissue. The source is a human donor with Burkitt lymphoma.

This clone was detected only a few times. The V gene is TRBV7-9, the J gene TRBJ2-3; weak D call: TRBD1 (6 bases). CDR1 SEHNR and CDR2 FQNEAQ come from the germline V gene (reference sequence). CDR3 length: 16 residues. Trimming cost V 4 bases and J 0 bases, with 14 bases left between them. CDR3 residues: CASSWPRDMSTDTQYF. The CDR3 coding sequence is TGTGCCAGCAGCTGGCCCCGGGACATGAGCACAGATACGCAGTATTTT. The full variable domain, with the rest looked up from reference TRBV7-9 and TRBJ2-3, is DTGVSQNPRHKITKRGQNVTFRCDPISEHNRLYWYRQTLGQGPEFLTYFQNEAQLEKSRLLSDRFSAERPKGSFSTLEIQRTEQGDSAMYLCASSWPRDMSTDTQYFGPGTRLTVL.

The rearrangement uses TRBV6-1 and TRBJ1-2; 9 bases are shared with TRBD1. Germline V gene data show CDR1 as MNHNS and CDR2 as SASEGT. Losses at the gene ends were 7 bases for V and 5 bases for J; bases not matched to a gene: 8. The CDR3 is 14 residues long. The DNA of the CDR3 is TGTGCCAGCAACCCGGGACAGGGCCTTTATGGCTACACCTTC. Its protein is CASNPGQGLYGYTF.

The CDR3 spells CASRAGTRTEAFF. Written as DNA, the CDR3 is TGTGCCAGCAGGGCCGGGACAAGAACTGAAGCTTTCTTT. The V gene is TRBV2, the J gene TRBJ1-1; a weak D match, TRBD1 (6 bases). Germline V lookup: CDR1 SNHLY, CDR2 FYNNEI. Trimming took off 6 bases at V and 5 bases at J, with 13 bases between the two ends. The CDR3 covers 13 residues.

This clone was picked up a small number of times. This chain uses TRBV4-2 with TRBJ1-6; D uncertain. Germline loops: CDR1 LGHNA, CDR2 YNFKEQ. The CDR3 is 15 residues long. The V end was cut by 1 base, the J end by 7 bases, with 11 bases between. Here the CDR3 DNA reads TGTGCCAGCAGCCAAGCCCCCTCCACCAATTCACCCCTCCACTTT. This codes for CASSQAPSTNSPLHF.

The CDR3: CASSEDSYGYTF. The CDR3 DNA follows: TGTGCCAGCTCAGAGGACAGCTATGGCTACACCTTC. The chain links TRBV18 to TRBJ1-2, with D possibly TRBD1 on 6 matching bases. This CDR3 comprises 12 residues. Trimming took off 5 bases at V and 4 bases at J, with 8 bases between the two ends. From germline, CDR1 is KGHSH and CDR2 LQKENI.

CDR3 residues: CASAPGLSNQPQHF. The CDR3 DNA follows: TGTGCCAGCGCACCGGGACTTAGCAATCAGCCCCAGCATTTT. The chain uses TRBV11-2 and TRBJ1-5; weak D call: TRBD1 (5 bases). Germline CDR1 SGHAT, CDR2 FQNNGV. This CDR3 spans 14 amino acids. V was shortened by 8 bases and J by 0 bases, with 11 bases between the two germline ends.

This clone was recorded a few times. The chain links TRBV7-9 to TRBJ1-1; TRBD1 matches at 9 bases. CDR1 SEHNR and CDR2 FQNEAQ come from the germline V gene (reference sequence). The CDR3 contains 14 residues. Trimming cost V 4 bases and J 11 bases; bases outside gene matches: 11. The CDR3 DNA reads TGTGCCAGCAGCTCAAGAGGGGGACAGGGCCTCGCTTTCTTT. This sequence encodes CASSSRGGQGLAFF.

This clone was observed a handful of times. V and J are TRBV19 and TRBJ1-6; D possibly corresponds to TRBD1 (5 bases). In germline, CDR1 is LNHDA, CDR2 SQIVND (reference sequence). The germline V and J ends were trimmed by 11 bases and 5 bases, with 25 bases remaining between them. The CDR3 runs to 17 residues. The CDR3 DNA sequence: TGTGCCCCACTGACCTCAACAGGAGTACGTAATAATTCACCCCTCCACTTT. This encodes CAPLTSTGVRNNSPLHF.

The V and J genes are TRBV13 and TRBJ1-4; D not resolved. The CDR3 is 16 amino acids. The germline V gene encodes CDR1 PRHDT and CDR2 FYEKMQ (reference sequence). Trimming removed 5 bases from V and 0 bases from J, with 13 bases in between. CDR3 region: CASSLARVATNEKLFF. CDR3 DNA: TGTGCCAGCAGCCTAGCTCGGGTCGCAACTAATGAAAAACTGTTTTTT.

This clone was seen only a few times. The chain uses TRBV7-2 and TRBJ2-5; a possible D gene is TRBD2 (7 bases). V was cut by 6 bases and J by 5 bases, with 10 bases left in between. Germline V gives CDR1 SGHTA, CDR2 FQGNSA. The CDR3 covers 12 residues. The CDR3 loop is CASRGGQETQYF. CDR3 sequence (DNA): TGTGCCAGCAGGGGGGGGCAGGAGACCCAGTACTTC.

The chain couples TRBV9 to TRBJ2-3, with no clear D. The CDR3 is 13 residues long. Deletions cut 3 bases from V and 3 bases from J, with 8 bases between. In germline, CDR1 is SGDLS, CDR2 YYNGEE. The CDR3 bases are TGTGCCAGCAGCGCCGACTCGACAGATACGCAGTATTTT. This encodes CASSADSTDTQYF. Based on the CDR3 plus reference TRBV9 and TRBJ2-3, the full variable domain is DSGVTQTPKHLITATGQRVTLRCSPRSGDLSVYWYQQSLDQGLQFLIQYYNGEERAKGNILERFSAQQFPDLHSELNLSSLELGDSALYFCASSADSTDTQYFGPGTRLTVL.

This clone was recorded a few times. The chain recombines TRBV29-1 with TRBJ2-5; D is uncertain. Germline assignment: CDR1 SQVTM and CDR2 ANQGSEA. V was pared by 3 bases and J by 5 bases, with 13 bases between. This CDR3 contains 13 residues. In DNA form, the CDR3 reads TGCAGCGTTGATGGTTCCACTCGGGAGACCCAGTACTTC. Its translation is CSVDGSTRETQYF.

V usage is TRBV7-9 and J usage is TRBJ2-6; no definite D call. V was trimmed by 6 bases and J by 0 bases, leaving 6 bases between them. Per the germline V gene, CDR1 is SEHNR and CDR2 is FQNEAQ (reference sequence). The CDR3 totals 14 residues. The CDR3 loop is CASRENSGANVLTF. Here the CDR3 DNA reads TGTGCCAGCAGGGAAAACTCTGGGGCCAACGTCCTGACTTTC.

This clone is medium-sized (0.01 to 0.1%) within its sample. This sequence joins TRBV28 and TRBJ1-1, with unresolved D. Germline CDR1 reads MDHEN; CDR2 reads SYDVKM. The V end was cut by 1 base, the J end by 5 bases, with 11 bases between. This CDR3 spans 14 amino acids. The CDR3 sequence: CASSLSFGGTEAFF. The CDR3 coding sequence is TGTGCCAGCAGTTTATCCTTCGGAGGGACTGAAGCTTTCTTT.

There are a few counts of this clone. The gene calls are TRBV6-5 and TRBJ1-2, with D possibly matching TRBD1 (6 bases). Looked up from germline, CDR1 is MNHEY and CDR2 is SVGAGI. V was cut by 1 base and J by 4 bases, with 13 bases left in between. CDR3 length equals 15 residues. The CDR3 here is CASSYFGGPPYGYTF. The CDR3 DNA sequence: TGTGCCAGCAGTTACTTCGGGGGGCCGCCCTATGGCTACACCTTC.

V and J are TRBV6-5 and TRBJ2-5; maybe TRBD1 (5 bases). Trimming took 7 bases from V and 5 from J, leaving 11 bases between them. The germline CDR1 and CDR2 sequences are MNHEY and SVGAGI. The CDR3 length is 12 residues. The CDR3 nucleotides read TGTGCCAGCATGACGTCAGGGGAGACCCAGTACTTC. Its translation: CASMTSGETQYF.

This clone was counted a few times. V is TRBV4-1 and J is TRBJ2-2; D remains unclear. V lost 6 bases and J 2 bases, leaving 7 bases between the germline ends. CDR3 length: 13 residues. The germline V gene has CDR1 MGHRA and CDR2 YSYEKL. CDR3 protein: CASRTPNTGELFF. The CDR3 nucleotides are TGCGCCAGCAGAACACCTAACACCGGGGAGCTGTTTTTT.